The sequence of this TCR beta chain was determined in a study of T cell responses to AZD1222 COVID-19 vaccine. Here immunoSEQ multiplex PCR was the method, and the copy in TCRdb shows in-frame clones only, minus some. The data show about 130,000 clones, around 90% seen once. Pooled samples include second doses given at about 4 or 12 weeks. The V gene lost 5 bases and the J gene lost 4 bases, with 17 bases spanning the gap. The V gene's germline CDR1 is SEHNR and CDR2 FQNEAQ (reference sequence). The CDR3 contains 16 residues. The specimen was peripheral blood, collected 28 days after the second AZD1222 dose. V is TRBV7-9 and J is TRBJ2-2; D is perhaps TRBD1 or TRBD2 (6 bases each). The source of this sequence is an adult who received the AZD1222 COVID-19 vaccine. The CDR3 DNA is TGTGCCAGCAGCCCTCAAGGGGGGCTCGGCACCGGGGAGCTGTTTTTT. It translates to CASSPQGGLGTGELFF.